This T cell receptor beta chain stems from a study of technical replicates of blood from several donors. This CDR3 is 14 amino acids long. Trimming cost V 4 bases and J 2 bases, with 10 bases left between them. Germline V gene sequence: CDR1 KGHSH, CDR2 LQKENI. Assay used: immunoSEQ multiplex PCR; TCRdb lists only in-frame clones, some missing. Among about 94,000 clones listed, approximately 94% were seen once. This clone was detected only once. This chain links TRBV18 with TRBJ2-3; TRBD1 is a possible D gene (5 bases). The clonotype originates from a human donor in good health. The material sequenced was T cells isolated from PBMCs. The CDR3 DNA sequence: TGTGCCAGCTCACGGGGTGGGGCCACAGATACGCAGTATTTT. Its translation is CASSRGGATDTQYF.